This TCR beta chain derives from a study of blood T cells in healthy people across ages. Points from the study as a whole: Naive T cell percentage showed a strong correlation with the diversity of TCR beta. Per million T cells, TCR beta diversity dropped roughly linearly as age increased.

Sample-barcoded 5' priming and a J-beta primer mix drove a second PCR of about 6 to 11 cycles. Every single cDNA molecule received a tag from a template-switch adaptor with 12 random nucleotides. TCRdb itself ran the 5' RACE reads through MiXCR, one entry per CDR3 protein. The sample lists around 990,000 distinct CDR3 sequences, roughly two fifths occurring once. The CDR3 consists of 15 residues. V was shortened by 3 bases and J by 7 bases, with 16 bases between the two germline ends. As regards this clonotype: Its antigen remains unknown.

The origin of this receptor is a man aged 18 to 29 in good health. The specimen sequenced was blood. The chain uses TRBV12-3 or TRBV12-4 and TRBJ1-5, with D possibly TRBD1 on 5 matching bases. The CDR3 loop is CASSLDSQGRQPQHF. The CDR3 nucleotides are TGTGCCAGCAGTTTGGATTCCCAGGGAAGGCAGCCCCAGCATTTT.